A single sample gave rise to the 3 T cell receptor beta chains below, sequenced in a study of cytomegalovirus exposure and HLA in healthy donors. PCR was performed using 60 Vbeta and 13 Jbeta primers. The table came from immunoSEQ multiplex PCR; TCRdb's copy has only in-frame clones and leaves some out. The sample records under 170,000 clones, roughly three quarters being singletons. Material for sequencing was PBMCs. The receptor source for this set is a human donor in good health.

The genes are TRBV7-9 and TRBJ2-1, with TRBD2 identical over 8 bases. The CDR3 totals 15 residues. Germline assignment: CDR1 SEHNR and CDR2 FQNEAQ (reference sequence). With V trimmed by 5 bases and J by 12 bases, 15 bases remained unmatched. The CDR3 reads CASSPGLVVSSGQFF. For the CDR3, the DNA is TGTGCCAGCAGCCCGGGACTAGTGGTTTCCAGTGGGCAGTTCTTC.

The chain employs TRBV9 and TRBJ2-7, with TRBD2 matching over 13 bases. CDR1 and CDR2 from the germline V gene are SGDLS and YYNGEE. V shed 3 bases and J 6 bases; nucleotides not matched to a gene: 3. The CDR3 has 14 residues. The CDR3 spells CASSGGLAGAEQYF. CDR3 sequence (DNA): TGTGCCAGCAGCGGCGGACTAGCGGGAGCCGAGCAGTACTTC.

CDR3 loop: CASSPRQGSNYGYTF. As DNA, the CDR3 is TGTGCCAGCAGCCCAAGACAGGGATCTAACTATGGCTACACCTTC. The chain links TRBV9 to TRBJ1-2; 7 positions agree with TRBD1. Germline lookup yields CDR1 SGDLS and CDR2 YYNGEE. The V segment lost 4 bases and the J segment 0 bases; nucleotides outside the gene matches: 6. CDR3 length: 15 amino acids.